Reported below is one T cell receptor beta chain. The data originate from a study of blood T cell repertoires in COVID-19. Study-wide background: The samples span acute and convalescent COVID-19 from the United States, Italy and Spain. T cells, B-cell-depleted T cells, or PBMCs provided the cDNA or gDNA that served as material.

V was trimmed by 5 bases and J by 4 bases, leaving 11 bases between them. CDR3 length: 13 amino acids. In the original workflow: Estimation of nucleated cell counts was performed using reference gene primer amplification. Repertoires were generated with immunoSEQ multiplex PCR, while TCRdb's copy carries only in-frame clones and drops some. The V and J calls and the clone size are those of that table, but D and trimming were determined from the DNA. Found here are some 88,000 clones, 85% of them singletons; the top ten hold about 3.8%. This sequence was found in a man between 60 and 75 years old with acute or convalescent COVID-19. The chain uses TRBV12-3 or TRBV12-4 and TRBJ1-1; possible D gene TRBD1, 5 bases. The sequencing sample was made of peripheral blood. The CDR3 sequence is CASSLRVGTEAFF. In DNA form, the CDR3 reads TGTGCCAGCAGTCTCAGGGTGGGCACTGAAGCTTTCTTT.